This section outlines one T cell receptor (beta chain) sequence together with its context. One end of the junction is discordant with germline, which a read error may explain. In germline, CDR1 is KGHSH, CDR2 LQKENI. The CDR3 contains 11 residues. These data originate in a study of T-cell memory formation after mild COVID-19. TCRdb recomputed calls from the 5' RACE reads with MiXCR, one row per CDR3 protein. The sample has 580,000 or so distinct CDR3 sequences, roughly a sixth seen once; the top ten hold about 8.1%. Sequenced input: PBMCs or a T cell subset sorted from them (not recorded which). The chain uses TRBV18 and TRBJ2-1; 10 nucleotides line up with TRBD1. The TCR sequence derives from an adult woman who had mild COVID-19 (a few samples of this study predate the infection). Cell type and time point are not known. CDR3 amino acids: CASSAGTGVLF. CDR3 DNA sequence: TGTGCCAGCTCAGCCGGGACAGGGGTACTCTTC.